This T cell receptor beta chain was recovered during a study of Ad26.COV2.S vaccination and SARS-CoV-2 variants. Study-wide context: Donor was in the COV1001 Ad26.COV2.S trial arm. In the study, Ad26.COV2.S was injected intramuscularly once, or twice 56 days apart.

A note on this clone: Antigen specificity is unknown.

The treatment was: approximately 18 received Ad26.COV2.S at low or high dose, single or two shots; roughly five received placebo; per-sample allocation not given. Day 63 following the first vaccine or placebo injection was when the samples were taken. Aged 18-55 years, donor was enrolled in Boston in 2020. Sequencing used immunoSEQ multiplex PCR; TCRdb keeps in-frame clones, though not all of them. In the table there are more than 300,000 clones, 88% of which are singletons. General study findings and limits: Following vaccination, spike-specific CD8+ and CD4+ T cell responses reportedly exhibited substantial breadth.

Here the sequenced sample was peripheral blood, taken in a trial of Ad26.COV2.S vaccine versus placebo. The TCR was taken from a person aged 18-65 years who received the Ad26.COV2.S COVID-19 vaccine or a placebo.

CDR3 sequence (DNA): TGTGCCAGTAGTATTATGGTAGCGGGAGGGTTATCTTTTGTTAATGAGCAGTTCTTC. Translated, it gives CASSIMVAGGLSFVNEQFF. The V and J genes are TRBV19 and TRBJ2-1; 11 nucleotides agree with TRBD2. The V segment lost 3 bases and the J segment 7 bases; nucleotides outside the gene matches: 17. CDR1 and CDR2 (germline): LNHDA, SQIVND (reference sequence). The CDR3 is made up of 19 amino acids.